One and the same sample provided the 17 T cell receptor beta chains below, sequenced in a study of blood T cell repertoires in COVID-19. Clones were sequenced by immunoSEQ multiplex PCR, and TCRdb holds only the in-frame ones, with some missing. The repertoire holds approximately 60,000 clones, with about 70% as singletons. The sample was peripheral blood. Receptor source: a man aged 45 to 65 with active or convalescent COVID-19.

The chain is built from TRBV7-9 and TRBJ2-1; D gene ambiguous. The CDR3 runs 15 residues. Germline V gene sequence: CDR1 SEHNR, CDR2 FQNEAQ (reference sequence). V lost 5 bases, J lost 10 bases, and 21 bases lay in between. CDR3 protein: CASSPLGLGPREQFF. CDR3 coding DNA: TGTGCCAGCAGCCCACTCGGCCTAGGCCCCCGGGAGCAGTTCTTC.

The chain uses TRBV2 and TRBJ1-2; D is possibly TRBD1 (5 bases). CDR1 and CDR2 (germline): SNHLY, FYNNEI. This CDR3 is built from 14 residues. Trimming removed 10 bases from V and 2 bases from J, with 17 bases in between. CDR3 loop: CATKLQRGNYGYTF. DNA for the CDR3: TGTGCCACCAAACTACAAAGGGGAAACTATGGCTACACCTTC.

This clone has only one observation. The chain carries TRBV11-3 and TRBJ2-7, with TRBD1 as a possible D gene (6 bases). Trimming pared 5 bases from V and 3 bases from J, leaving 11 bases between. Germline loops: CDR1 SGHNT, CDR2 YENEEA. The CDR3 length is 13 residues. CDR3 nucleotide sequence: TGTGCCAGCAGCGAGCCAGGGGACTACGAGCAGTACTTC. Translation: CASSEPGDYEQYF.

The chain combines TRBV7-6 with TRBJ2-7; 9 bases map to TRBD2. The CDR3 runs 14 residues. V was clipped by 5 bases and J by 2 bases; unmatched bases: 4. Germline V gene lookup returns CDR1 SGHVS and CDR2 FNYEAQ. For the CDR3, the DNA is TGTGCCAGCAGCCAAGCGGGAGGTACCTACGAGCAGTACTTC. This encodes CASSQAGGTYEQYF. Based on the CDR3 plus reference TRBV7-6 and TRBJ2-7, the full variable domain is GAGVSQSPRYKVTKRGQDVALRCDPISGHVSLYWYRQALGQGPEFLTYFNYEAQQDKSGLPNDRFSAERPEGSISTLTIQRTEQRDSAMYRCASSQAGGTYEQYFGPGTRLTVT.

The V call is TRBV7-3, the J call TRBJ2-1, with a possible D match to TRBD2 (6 bases). This CDR3 spans 15 amino acids. With 5 bases removed from V and 0 bases from J, the gap between germline ends came to 11 bases. Germline CDR1 and CDR2: SGHTA and FQGTGA. The CDR3 bases are TGTGCCAGCAGCCCTATAGCGGCCTCCTACAATGAGCAGTTCTTC. This gives the protein CASSPIAASYNEQFF. The complete variable domain, with remaining parts taken from reference TRBV7-3 and TRBJ2-1, reads GAGVSQTPSNKVTEKGKYVELRCDPISGHTALYWYRQSLGQGPEFLIYFQGTGAADDSGLPNDRFFAVRPEGSVSTLKIQRTERGDSAVYLCASSPIAASYNEQFFGPGTRLTVL.

The V gene is TRBV3-1 (or the pseudogene TRBV3-2), the J gene TRBJ2-5; 8 bases match TRBD2. This CDR3 comprises 14 residues. The V gene end was trimmed by 7 bases and the J gene end by 5 bases; junction bases not matched to a gene: 9. Germline values: CDR1 LGHDT, CDR2 YNNKEL (reference sequence). The CDR3 coding sequence is TGTGCCAGCATCTCCAGCGGGAGAGGTGAGACCCAGTACTTC. It encodes CASISSGRGETQYF.

V and J are TRBV9 and TRBJ1-1, with D unclear. The CDR3 loop spans 13 amino acids. Germline loops: CDR1 SGDLS, CDR2 YYNGEE. V was cut by 5 bases and J by 4 bases, with 12 bases left in between. The CDR3 DNA reads TGTGCCAGCAGTCAAACAGTTGTCACTGAAGCTTTCTTT. It is translated as CASSQTVVTEAFF.

V usage is TRBV20-1 and J usage is TRBJ2-7, with a weak D call TRBD2 (5 bases). CDR1 and CDR2 from the germline V gene are DFQATT and SNEGSKA (reference sequence). V lost 5 bases and J lost 4, with 9 bases in between. The CDR3 is 11 residues long. The CDR3 region has the DNA TGCAGTGCTTCTCGGGAATACGAGCAGTACTTC. Translation gives CSASREYEQYF.

V and J are TRBV7-8 and TRBJ1-1; 7 bases fit TRBD1. CDR3 length: 14 amino acids. Germline V CDR1 and CDR2: SGHVS, FQNEAQ. The V and J ends lost 5 bases and 5 bases, in that order; junction bases with no gene match: 8. CDR3 protein: CASSPTGFGTEAFF. CDR3 nucleotides: TGTGCCAGCAGCCCGACAGGGTTTGGAACTGAAGCTTTCTTT. The variable domain in full, completed from reference TRBV7-8 and TRBJ1-1, reads GAGVSQSPRYKVAKRGQDVALRCDPISGHVSLFWYQQALGQGPEFLTYFQNEAQLDKSGLPSDRFFAERPEGSVSTLKIQRTQQEDSAVYLCASSPTGFGTEAFFGQGTRLTVV.

This chain uses TRBV9 with TRBJ2-1; D perhaps matches TRBD2 (5 bases). The germline gives CDR1 SGDLS, CDR2 YYNGEE. V lost 1 base and J lost 5, with 13 bases in between. This CDR3 spans 15 amino acids. Written as DNA, the CDR3 is TGTGCCAGCAGCGTACGAGCGGTGGAGGACAATGAGCAGTTCTTC. Protein: CASSVRAVEDNEQFF.

The chain employs TRBV10-3 and TRBJ1-1, with D maybe TRBD1 (5 bases). There are 13 residues in the CDR3. CDR1 and CDR2 from the germline V gene are ENHRY and SYGVKD. The CDR3 coding sequence is TGTGCATCTGGTTCGGGGGTGGAAACTGAAGCTTTCTTT. Residues: CASGSGVETEAFF.

The chain uses TRBV7-9 and TRBJ1-2; D gene ambiguous. V lost 2 bases, J lost 8 bases, and 12 bases lay in between. The CDR3 runs 13 residues. Germline CDR1 and CDR2: SEHNR and FQNEAQ (reference sequence). The CDR3 here is CASSLIGVSGYTF. The CDR3 nucleotides read TGTGCCAGCAGCTTAATCGGGGTTAGCGGCTACACCTTC.

V and J are TRBV5-1 and TRBJ1-1; no definite D call. Germline-derived CDR1 and CDR2 are SGHRS and YFSETQ. CDR3 size: 13 residues. V dropped 7 bases and J dropped 0 bases, with 10 bases sitting between them. CDR3 loop: CASVQDLNTEAFF. For the CDR3, the DNA is TGCGCCAGCGTTCAGGACTTGAACACTGAAGCTTTCTTT.

The chain is built from TRBV14 and TRBJ2-7; weak D call: TRBD1 (5 bases). The CDR3 has 13 amino acids. Germline CDR1 reads SGHDN; CDR2 reads FVKESK. The CDR3 loop is CAVGKGPGNEQYF. In nucleotides, the CDR3 is TGTGCAGTGGGAAAGGGGCCAGGAAACGAGCAGTACTTC.

The chain couples TRBV10-2 to TRBJ1-1; 7 positions agree with TRBD1. Germline lookup yields CDR1 WSHSY and CDR2 SAAADI. Unmatched junction bases numbered 2, after V lost 3 bases and J lost 4 bases. The CDR3 is made up of 13 amino acids. CDR3 amino acids: CASSDNRGTEAFF. DNA of the CDR3: TGCGCCAGCAGTGATAACAGGGGCACTGAAGCTTTCTTT.

The chain carries TRBV9 and TRBJ2-3; a weak D match, TRBD2 (6 bases). Looked up from germline, CDR1 is SGDLS and CDR2 is YYNGEE. V was cut by 0 bases and J by 2 bases, with 13 bases left in between. The CDR3 length is 16 residues. CDR3 protein: CASSVGSGIPTDTQYF. As DNA, the CDR3 is TGTGCCAGCAGCGTAGGTAGCGGAATACCCACAGATACGCAGTATTTT.

The chain employs TRBV19 and TRBJ1-2, with D uncertain. The CDR3 loop spans 13 amino acids. Germline V gene lookup returns CDR1 LNHDA and CDR2 SQIVND (reference sequence). V shed 7 bases and J shed 6 bases, with 15 bases lying between them. CDR3 sequence: CASNWSPGDGYTF. The CDR3 nucleotides read TGTGCCAGTAACTGGAGTCCGGGAGATGGCTACACCTTC.